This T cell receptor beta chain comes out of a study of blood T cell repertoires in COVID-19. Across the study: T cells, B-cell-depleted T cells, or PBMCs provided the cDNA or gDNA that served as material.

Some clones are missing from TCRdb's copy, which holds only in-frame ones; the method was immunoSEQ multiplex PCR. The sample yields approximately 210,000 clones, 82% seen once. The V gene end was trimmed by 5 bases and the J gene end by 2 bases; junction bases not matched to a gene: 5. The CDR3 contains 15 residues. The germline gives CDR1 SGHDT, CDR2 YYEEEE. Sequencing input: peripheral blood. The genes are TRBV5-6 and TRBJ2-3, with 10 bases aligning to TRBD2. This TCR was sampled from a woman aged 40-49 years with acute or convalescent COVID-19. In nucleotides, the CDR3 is TGTGCCAGCAGGTTAGCGGGAGGCCACACAGATACGCAGTATTTT. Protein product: CASRLAGGHTDTQYF.